This T cell receptor (beta chain) is from a study of T cell responses to AZD1222 COVID-19 vaccine. CDR3 length: 14 amino acids. Trimming took off 3 bases at V and 3 bases at J, with 12 bases between the two ends. Germline lookup yields CDR1 LNHDA and CDR2 SQIVND (reference sequence). Turning to this clone: Antigen unknown.

Study-wide points: Donors skewed white British and female; clonal diversity was possibly underestimated.

Clones were sequenced by immunoSEQ multiplex PCR, and TCRdb holds only the in-frame ones, with some missing. The top ten clones hold roughly 18% of a sample with 110,000 or so clones, around 84% of them seen once. The study pooled second doses at about 4 or about 12 weeks. This chain links TRBV19 with TRBJ2-7; D is uncertain. The specimen was peripheral blood, collected 28 days after the second AZD1222 dose. This TCR derives from an adult who received the AZD1222 COVID-19 vaccine. The CDR3 DNA is TGTGCCAGTAGTATGACGAGTTATCGCTACGAGCAGTACTTC. Amino acids: CASSMTSYRYEQYF.